Listed below are T cell receptor beta chains from one sample, sequenced in a study of control samples from healthy donors and cancer patients. Repertoires were generated with immunoSEQ multiplex PCR, while TCRdb's copy carries only in-frame clones and drops some. The table records 390,000 or so clones, about 93% of them present only once. Sequenced sample: PBMCs. Source of these receptors: a man aged 40-50 years with head and neck cancer. The CDR3 runs from the conserved cysteine through the conserved F or W. D genes are given only for firm matches. Clone sizes are given selectively: once, few, many, or a class where the clone is expanded.

clone size,J gene,D gene,V gene,CDR3 protein,CDR3 DNA
NA,TRBJ1-3,NA,TRBV3-1/TRBV3-2,CARSQYVASGNTIYF,TGTGCCCGCAGCCAATATGTGGCCTCTGGAAACACCATATATTTT
NA,TRBJ2-7,TRBD1,TRBV12-3/TRBV12-4,CASRGGTGREQYF,TGTGCCAGCAGGGGCGGGACAGGGCGCGAGCAGTACTTC
NA,TRBJ1-1,NA,TRBV9,CASSVSRDTEAFF,TGTGCCAGCAGCGTTTCCCGGGACACTGAAGCTTTCTTT
NA,TRBJ1-3,NA,TRBV10-2,CASTPSTASGNTIYF,TGCGCCAGCACCCCTTCGACAGCCTCTGGAAACACCATATATTTT
NA,TRBJ1-4,TRBD1,TRBV18,CASSAGTGGNDEKLFF,TGTGCCAGCTCAGCCGGGACAGGGGGCAATGATGAAAAACTGTTTTTT
NA,TRBJ2-7,TRBD1,TRBV3-1/TRBV3-2,CASSRQGAEQYF,TGTGCCAGCAGTCGACAGGGGGCCGAGCAGTACTTC
NA,TRBJ1-6,TRBD1,TRBV6-2/TRBV6-3,CASSYPDREGSPLHF,TGTGCCAGCAGTTACCCGGACAGGGAAGGATCACCCCTCCACTTT
NA,TRBJ1-4,TRBD1,TRBV6-1,CASSEAPGQVFEKLFF,TGTGCCAGCAGTGAAGCGCCGGGACAGGTCTTTGAAAAACTGTTTTTT
NA,TRBJ2-7,TRBD2,TRBV5-4,CASSLRGGSYEQYF,TGTGCCAGCAGCTTGCGGGGGGGCTCCTACGAGCAGTACTTC
NA,TRBJ2-3,TRBD2,TRBV9,CASSVFASGDPDTQYF,TGTGCCAGCAGCGTATTTGCTAGCGGGGACCCAGATACGCAGTATTTT
once,TRBJ2-7,TRBD1,TRBV11-2,CASSLTAGGSYEQYF,TGTGCCAGCAGCTTAACCGCAGGGGGCTCCTACGAGCAGTACTTC
NA,TRBJ2-3,NA,TRBV11-3,CASSPGDFRDTQYF,TGTGCCAGCAGCCCAGGGGATTTCAGAGATACGCAGTATTTT
NA,TRBJ1-4,TRBD1,TRBV6-6,CASSYRGTGGSEKLFF,TGTGCCAGCAGTTACCGGGGGACAGGGGGGAGCGAAAAACTGTTTTTT
NA,TRBJ1-5,NA,TRBV6-2/TRBV6-3,CASSSSGGNQPQHF,TGTGCCAGCAGTTCGTCCGGGGGCAATCAGCCCCAGCATTTT
NA,TRBJ2-5,TRBD2,TRBV5-6,CASSSPSGEGQETQYF,TGTGCCAGCAGCTCTCCTAGCGGCGAGGGGCAAGAGACCCAGTACTTC
NA,TRBJ2-1,NA,TRBV4-1,CASSAGYNEQFF,TGCGCCAGCAGCGCGGGTTACAATGAGCAGTTCTTC
NA,TRBJ1-6,NA,TRBV25-1,CASATPGPLGLSPLHF,TGTGCCAGCGCTACGCCGGGCCCTCTGGGGCTTTCACCCCTCCACTTT
NA,TRBJ2-3,NA,TRBV21-1,CASSKGVSGPSGDTQYF,TGTGCCAGCAGCAAAGGGGTCTCGGGGCCTTCGGGAGATACGCAGTATTTT
once,TRBJ2-3,NA,TRBV9,CASSSRVSTDTQYF,TGTGCCAGCAGCTCCAGGGTTAGCACAGATACGCAGTATTTT
NA,TRBJ1-1,NA,TRBV12-3/TRBV12-4,CASSYLIPGGAFF,TGTGCCAGCAGTTACCTAATCCCAGGTGGGGCTTTCTTT
once,TRBJ1-4,NA,TRBV10-3,CAISVEARIKLFF,TGTGCCATCAGTGTGGAAGCCAGGATCAAACTGTTTTTT
NA,TRBJ2-2,NA,TRBV9,CASSVARSGAAVNTGELFF,TGTGCCAGCAGCGTAGCTCGATCGGGAGCGGCCGTTAACACCGGGGAGCTGTTTTTT
NA,TRBJ1-1,NA,TRBV12-3/TRBV12-4,CASSLAKLTEAFF,TGTGCCAGCAGTTTAGCCAAGCTCACTGAAGCTTTCTTT
NA,TRBJ1-5,NA,TRBV30,CAWRGPGRDQPQHF,TGTGCCTGGAGAGGGCCAGGCCGCGATCAGCCCCAGCATTTT
NA,TRBJ1-5,NA,TRBV24-1,CATSARDSPGWTQHF,TGTGCCACCAGTGCCCGAGACAGCCCCGGTTGGACCCAGCATTTT
NA,TRBJ2-7,TRBD2,TRBV7-2,CASSLGPGGRYEQYF,TGTGCCAGCAGCTTAGGTCCGGGGGGTCGCTACGAGCAGTACTTC
NA,TRBJ2-7,TRBD1,TRBV5-4,CASSLGTGGAFSEQYF,TGTGCCAGCAGCTTGGGGACAGGGGGCGCTTTTTCCGAGCAGTACTTC
NA,TRBJ2-2,NA,TRBV10-1,CASSELENTGELFF,TGCGCCAGCAGTGAGTTAGAGAACACCGGGGAGCTGTTTTTT
NA,TRBJ2-7,TRBD1,TRBV11-2,CASSSTRDRAEQYF,TGTGCCAGCAGCTCCACCCGGGACAGGGCCGAGCAGTACTTC
once,TRBJ1-5,NA,TRBV7-2,CASSLFGTVSNQPQHF,TGTGCCAGCAGCCTCTTTGGGACGGTTAGCAATCAGCCCCAGCATTTT
NA,TRBJ2-5,TRBD1,TRBV5-6,CASSANTGTGETQYF,TGTGCCAGCAGCGCAAACACCGGGACAGGGGAGACCCAGTACTTC
NA,TRBJ2-3,NA,TRBV7-2,CASSLAGPTPDTQYF,TGTGCCAGCAGCTTAGCGGGTCCTACTCCAGATACGCAGTATTTT
once,TRBJ1-4,NA,TRBV7-6,CASSLGGAMANEKLFF,TGTGCCAGCAGCTTAGGGGGGGCGATGGCTAATGAAAAACTGTTTTTT
NA,TRBJ2-1,NA,TRBV11-2,CASSLRGVTQPVVGEQFF,TGTGCCAGCAGCTTACGGGGAGTTACCCAGCCGGTCGTTGGAGAGCAGTTCTTC
NA,TRBJ1-2,NA,TRBV5-4,CASSLVGVRGYTF,TGTGCCAGCAGCTTGGTTGGGGTTCGGGGCTACACCTTC
NA,TRBJ1-1,NA,TRBV6-6,CASRSVVTAQNTEAFF,TGTGCCAGCAGGTCGGTCGTGACGGCCCAGAACACTGAAGCTTTCTTT
NA,TRBJ2-3,TRBD2,TRBV5-4,CASSGRTGLAGGWDTQYF,TGTGCCAGCAGCGGACGCACGGGACTAGCGGGAGGATGGGATACGCAGTATTTT
NA,TRBJ1-2,NA,TRBV13,CASSLGETGYTF,TGTGCCAGCAGCTTAGGGGAGACGGGCTACACCTTC
NA,TRBJ2-7,TRBD1,TRBV19,CASSRDSGLYEQYF,TGTGCCAGTAGCCGGGACAGTGGGCTCTACGAGCAGTACTTC
NA,TRBJ2-1,NA,TRBV6-5,CAARTSSYNEQFF,TGTGCCGCTCGGACCTCATCCTACAATGAGCAGTTCTTC